What follows are 24 T cell receptor beta chains derived from one specimen sequenced in a study of tumor-infiltrating lymphocytes in primary liver carcinoma. Extraction of RNA together with DNA used about 20-34 mg of unsorted bulk tissue. A primer in the constant region served to generate TCR beta cDNA from approximately 460 ng of total RNA. Libraries covering TCR beta were generated through three nested multiplex PCR rounds (using a slightly modified ARM-PCR). Investigators reported that the first two PCR rounds, at 10 cycles each, used TRBV1-TRBV30 forward primers with a C-beta reverse primer. TCRdb ran MiXCR on the multiplex PCR reads and lists one entry per CDR3 protein. The table has under 200,000 distinct CDR3 sequences, just under 85% seen once. The source material was tumor tissue from primary liver carcinoma. The receptors here all came from a man aged 40-49 years with primary liver carcinoma and hepatitis B virus infection.

The chain couples TRBV6-2 or TRBV6-3 to TRBJ2-7; 9 bases align to TRBD2. After removal of 7 bases from V and 4 bases from J, the junction contained 11 bases not matched to a gene. In germline, CDR1 is MNHEY, CDR2 SVGEGT. The CDR3 covers 15 residues. CDR3: CASITVTSGGYEQYF. The CDR3 region has the DNA TGTGCCAGCATCACTGTGACTAGCGGAGGGTACGAGCAGTACTTC.

This clonotype was counted once. One end of the junction varies from germline; a read error may be responsible. The chain employs TRBV28 and TRBJ1-4; 8 positions agree with TRBD1. Germline V gene sequence: CDR1 MDHEN, CDR2 SYDVKM. The CDR3 loop spans 17 amino acids. In DNA form, the CDR3 reads TGTGCCAGCAGTGGCCGGGACAGGATTGCAACTAATGAAAAATTGTTTTTT. Translation gives CASSGRDRIATNEKLFF.

The V and J genes are TRBV10-2 and TRBJ1-2; a possible D gene is TRBD1 (6 bases). The CDR3 consists of 14 residues. V was clipped by 9 bases and J by 2 bases, with 16 bases between them. Per germline, CDR1 WSHSY and CDR2 SAAADI. The CDR3 spells CARNGQGMNYGYTF. The CDR3 DNA reads as TGCGCCAGGAATGGGCAGGGGATGAACTATGGCTACACCTTC.

Comments on this clonotype: With a much larger clone just one base away, this may be a read error. The rearrangement uses TRBV5-1 and TRBJ2-1; D is ambiguous. The CDR3 is 15 residues long. Germline CDR1 reads SGHRS; CDR2 reads YFSETQ. The CDR3 sequence: CASGLIESGYNEQFF. CDR3 DNA sequence: TGCGCCAGCGGCTTGATTGAAAGTGGCTACAATGAGCAGTTCTTC.

On this clonotype: At one end the junction does not follow the germline gene, possibly because of a read error. The V gene is TRBV6-1, the J gene TRBJ1-5, with a weak D call TRBD1 (6 bases). Germline lookup yields CDR1 MNHNS and CDR2 SASEGT. The CDR3 consists of 14 residues. The CDR3: CASSEGGNDQLQHF. DNA of the CDR3: TGTGCCAGTAGTGAAGGGGGAAATGATCAGCTCCAGCATTTT.

To note about this clonotype: An end of the junction differs from the germline gene, which may be a read error. This rearrangement joins TRBV6-2 or TRBV6-3 to TRBJ2-5; a weak D match, TRBD2 (6 bases). Germline V gene sequence: CDR1 MNHEY, CDR2 SVGEGT. The CDR3 is 13 amino acids. In DNA, the CDR3 is TGCGCCAACAGTTCCGGTCTAGCGAACACCCAGTACTTC. It yields the protein CANSSGLANTQYF.

Regarding this clonotype: One base away lies a much larger clone, so this may be a sequencing read error. The chain has TRBV7-9 and TRBJ1-4; TRBD1 is a possible D gene (6 bases). There are 15 residues in the CDR3. Germline CDR1 SEHNR, CDR2 FQNEAQ (reference sequence). CDR3 nucleotides: TGTGCCAGCAGCTTAGGAAGGGGGACTAATGAAGAACTGTTTTTT. Translated: CASSLGRGTNEELFF.

This clonotype was seen just once. J is TRBJ2-5 and V is TRBV6-5, with 10 positions matching TRBD1. V dropped 6 bases and J dropped 7; count of bases not matched to a gene: 11. Germline loops: CDR1 MNHEY, CDR2 SVGAGI. The CDR3 length is 15 residues. CDR3 amino acids: CASRGTGAGEGTQYF. The CDR3 DNA is TGTGCCAGCAGAGGGACAGGGGCAGGTGAAGGGACCCAGTACTTC.

Remarks on this clonotype: One junction end disagrees with the germline gene, perhaps due to a read error. In DNA form, the CDR3 reads TGCAGCGGGGCTGTGAGCGTGATCTACAATGAACAGTTCTTC. It is translated as CSGAVSVIYNEQFF. The chain recombines TRBV29-1 with TRBJ2-1; D is ambiguous. The CDR3 consists of 14 residues. Germline loops: CDR1 SQVTM, CDR2 ANQGSEA.

In the case of this clonotype: Germline is not matched at one junction end, which may reflect a read error. The chain employs TRBV10-2 and TRBJ2-4; no definite D call. The CDR3 contains 15 residues. The germline gives CDR1 WSHSY, CDR2 SAAADI. In nucleotides, the CDR3 is TGCGCTAGCAGTCCACATCAGCTAGCCAAAAACATTCAGTACTTC. Its translation is CASSPHQLAKNIQYF.

As to this clonotype: It is likely a read error, because the conserved phenylalanine at the end of the CDR3 is missing. The chain links TRBV5-5 to TRBJ2-1, with 10 bases matching TRBD2. The CDR3 extends over 17 amino acids. Germline V gives CDR1 SGHKS, CDR2 YYEKEE (reference sequence). The CDR3 region is CASSRALGLAGENGQFL. The CDR3 coding sequence is TGTGCCAGCAGCCGGGCTCTAGGCCTAGCGGGAGAAAATGGGCAGTTCTTA.

About this clonotype: The CDR3 ends on some other residue instead of the conserved phenylalanine or tryptophan, so this is likely a read error. This chain links TRBV5-1 with TRBJ2-7; TRBD1 agrees at 8 bases. There are 15 residues in the CDR3. The germline V gene has CDR1 SGHRS and CDR2 YFSETQ. The CDR3: CASSLDAGGPYEQYY. In DNA, the CDR3 is TGCGCCAGCAGCTTGGATGCAGGGGGCCCCTATGAGCAGTACTAC.

With respect to this clonotype: The junction differs from germline at one of its ends, possibly a read error. V and J are TRBV5-4 and TRBJ2-3; perhaps TRBD2 as D (6 bases). The CDR3 sequence is 15 residues long. Germline V CDR1 and CDR2: SGHNT, YYREEE (reference sequence). The CDR3 reads CASSLAGTLTDTQYF. DNA for the CDR3: TGTGCCAGTAGCTTGGCGGGGACCCTGACAGATACACAGTATTTT.

This clonotype occurred once. This chain uses TRBV12-3 or TRBV12-4 with TRBJ2-1; the D call may be TRBD1 or TRBD2 (5 bases each). The CDR3 loop spans 11 amino acids. In nucleotides, the CDR3 is TGTGACAACAGTTTAGGGACTGAGCAGTTCTTC. It encodes CDNSLGTEQFF.

This clonotype was detected once. A much larger clone differs by one base, so this may be a read error. CDR3 sequence: CASSLELQRNEQYF. As DNA, the CDR3 is TGCGCCAGCAGCTTGGAACTGCAGCGAAATGAGCAGTACTTC. The genes are TRBV5-1 and TRBJ2-1; D remains unclear. The end of the DNA is better explained by TRBJ2-7, so the J call may be wrong. Germline V gene data show CDR1 as SGHRS and CDR2 as YFSETQ. This CDR3 is built from 14 residues.

The genes are TRBV28 and TRBJ2-2; weak D call: TRBD2 (6 bases). Trimming took off 8 bases at V and 4 bases at J, with 17 bases between the two ends. The CDR3 has 15 residues. Germline CDR1 is MDHEN and CDR2 is SYDVKM. CDR3 residues: CASCPEGTFTGELFF. The CDR3 coding sequence is TGTGCCAGCTGTCCTGAGGGGACTTTCACCGGGGAGCTGTTTTTT.

This chain uses TRBV29-1 with TRBJ2-5; D is ambiguous. The CDR3 totals 12 residues. Germline V gene lookup returns CDR1 SQVTM and CDR2 ANQGSEA. V was shortened by 7 bases and J by 8 bases, with 17 bases between the two germline ends. The CDR3 DNA reads as TGCAGCGCCACGACTTTGCCAGAAACCCAGTACTTC. Translation: CSATTLPETQYF.

A remark on this clonotype: Sequence at one end of the junction differs from germline and may be a read error. This sequence joins TRBV5-4 and TRBJ2-2; possible D gene TRBD2, 6 bases. Germline CDR1 reads SGHNT; CDR2 reads YYREEE (reference sequence). The CDR3 has 16 amino acids. CDR3 in amino acids: CASGLGGSGRTGELFF. The CDR3 DNA reads as TGTGCCAGCGGCTTGGGAGGTAGCGGAAGGACCGGGGAGCTGTTCTTT.

This clonotype was recorded a few times. An end of the junction does not agree with germline; a read error may underlie this. This chain connects TRBV4-2 to TRBJ1-5; 7 bases match TRBD1. The CDR3 is made up of 18 amino acids. Germline CDR1 reads LGHNA; CDR2 reads YNFKEQ. The CDR3 protein is CVSSQEKGGGVSNQPQHF. In DNA form, the CDR3 reads TGTGTCAGCAGCCAAGAAAAGGGAGGGGGCGTAAGCAATCAGCCCCAGCATTTT.

As regards this clonotype: An end of the junction differs from the germline gene, which may be a read error. J is TRBJ2-3 and V is TRBV5-5, with D possibly called TRBD1 or TRBD2 (5 bases each). The CDR3 is made up of 15 amino acids. Germline V lookup: CDR1 SGHKS, CDR2 YYEKEE (reference sequence). CDR3 protein: CASSSGAASTDTQYF. CDR3 nucleotide sequence: TGTGCCAGCAGCTCCGGGGCGGCTAGCACAGATACGCAATATTTT.

Remarks on this clonotype: The CDR3 does not end in the conserved phenylalanine or tryptophan, so this is likely a read error. The gene calls are TRBV12-3 or TRBV12-4 and TRBJ1-2, with 9 nucleotides matching TRBD1. This CDR3 region has 12 residues. The trim removed 10 bases at V and 10 bases at J, leaving 10 bases unmatched. CDR3 in amino acids: CAIGQGIDDYTL. DNA of the CDR3: TGTGCCATCGGACAGGGGATCGATGACTACACCTTA.

On this clonotype itself: A read error may account for a junction end that differs from germline. The chain recombines TRBV6-2 or TRBV6-3 with TRBJ2-5; D is perhaps TRBD1 or TRBD2 (5 bases each). Per germline, CDR1 MNHEY and CDR2 SVGEGT. The CDR3 is 17 amino acids. The CDR3 sequence is CASSYQAWGWDQEAQYF. The CDR3 DNA reads TGTGCCAGCAGTTACCAAGCGTGGGGCTGGGACCAAGAGGCCCAGTACTTC.

CDR3 in amino acids: CASSPIEGKYGYTF. CDR3 DNA: TGTGCCAGCAGCCCCATAGAAGGGAAGTATGGCTACACCTTC. The chain is built from TRBV4-2 and TRBJ1-2; no reliable D call. Germline V gene lookup returns CDR1 LGHNA and CDR2 YNFKEQ. This CDR3 region has 14 residues. V dropped 4 bases and J dropped 5 bases, with 14 bases sitting between them.

J is TRBJ2-1 and V is TRBV5-1, with TRBD2 identical over 10 bases. The junction had 9 bases not matched to a gene; V was cut back by 5 bases and J by 10 bases. This CDR3 comprises 14 residues. CDR1 SGHRS and CDR2 YFSETQ come from the germline V gene. The CDR3 loop reads CASSATELAGEQFF. DNA for the CDR3: TGCGCCAGCAGTGCAACGGAACTAGCGGGGGAGCAGTTCTTC.